A selection of T cell receptor beta chains follows, all from one sample in a study of tumor-infiltrating lymphocytes in localized non-small cell lung cancer. Profiling relied on immunoSEQ multiplex PCR, and the TCRdb table lists in-frame clones only, not all of them. The profile shows about 24,000 clones, roughly two thirds of them singletons. Material: lung tumor tissue. These receptor sequences come from a human donor with non-small cell lung cancer. Both conserved end residues are part of each CDR3. The D gene is left open where the match is weak. Clone size is shown for a subset of rows, as once, few, many or a class of expanded clone.

TRBV6-1	NA	NA	13	TRBJ2-7	TGTGCCAGCAGCTTATCTTCAGCCTACGAGCAGTACTTC	CASSLSSAYEQYF
TRBV2	medium-sized	NA	14	TRBJ2-7	TGTGCCAGCAGTGAAGAGGCTCCCCCTAAGAGGCAGTACTTC	CASSEEAPPKRQYF
TRBV6-6	NA	NA	12	TRBJ1-5	TGTGCCAGCAGTCAGGGTGGGCAGCCCCAGCATTTT	CASSQGGQPQHF
TRBV5-1	NA	NA	13	TRBJ2-7	TGCGCCAGCAGACTGGGGGGCTCCTACGAGCAGTACTTC	CASRLGGSYEQYF
TRBV7-9	few	NA	14	TRBJ1-3	TGTGCCAGCAGCTTAATTGGTCGGCCGAACACCATATATTTT	CASSLIGRPNTIYF
TRBV10-3	NA	NA	15	TRBJ1-3	TGTGCCATCAGTGATTTAGGGCGAGGAGGAAACACCATATATTTT	CAISDLGRGGNTIYF
TRBV5-1	NA	NA	15	TRBJ2-2	TGCGCCAGCAGCTTGGGACTAGCGAACACCGGGGAGCTGTTTTTT	CASSLGLANTGELFF
TRBV2	NA	TRBD1	13	TRBJ2-5	TGTGCCAGCACCAGGGACAGGGTAGAGACCCAGTACTTC	CASTRDRVETQYF
TRBV7-5	NA	NA	16	TRBJ2-2	TGTGTCAGAAGCTTAGACCCCTTGCGGGAGACCGGGGAGCTGTTTTTT	CVRSLDPLRETGELFF
TRBV28	NA	NA	15	TRBJ1-3	TGTGCCAGCAGTTTGGGGCAGAGCGATGGAAACACCATATATTTT	CASSLGQSDGNTIYF